Listed below are T cell receptor beta chains from one sample, sequenced in a study of blood T cell repertoires in COVID-19. Sequencing was performed with immunoSEQ multiplex PCR; in TCRdb, only in-frame clones are kept and a portion is missing. The sample holds 200,000 to 250,000 clones, around 90% seen once. Sequencing used peripheral blood. These receptors came from a man aged 25-45 years with COVID-19, enrolled during active disease. Each CDR3 is given with its conserved first and last residue. The D gene is left open where the match is weak. Clone size is shown for a subset of rows, as once, few, many or a class of expanded clone.

v_call	d_call	clone_size	j_call	cdr3_aa	cdr3_nt
TRBV3-1/TRBV3-2	NA	NA	TRBJ2-1	CASSNLAGDEQFF	TGTGCCAGCAGCAACCTCGCCGGAGATGAGCAGTTCTTC
TRBV9	TRBD2	NA	TRBJ2-7	CASSPGTSAKYEQYF	TGTGCCAGCAGCCCTGGGACTAGCGCAAAGTACGAGCAGTACTTC
TRBV9	NA	NA	TRBJ2-2	CASSVDRYGELFF	TGTGCCAGCAGCGTAGATCGGTACGGGGAGCTGTTTTTT
TRBV15	NA	NA	TRBJ1-2	CATSRASTENYGYTF	TGTGCCACCAGCAGAGCCTCTACAGAGAACTATGGCTACACCTTC
TRBV5-8	TRBD1	NA	TRBJ2-1	CASSQGQGAWGSYNEQFF	TGTGCCAGCAGCCAGGGACAGGGGGCTTGGGGCTCCTACAATGAGCAGTTCTTC
TRBV7-3	NA	NA	TRBJ2-3	CASSPAGVSTDTQYF	TGTGCCAGCAGCCCAGCAGGGGTTAGCACAGATACGCAGTATTTT
TRBV7-9	NA	NA	TRBJ1-2	CASSLAGGTYGYTF	TGTGCCAGCAGCTTAGCTGGGGGGACCTATGGCTACACCTTC
TRBV6-4	TRBD2	NA	TRBJ2-1	CASSESGDPYNEQFF	TGTGCCAGCAGTGAAAGCGGGGATCCCTACAATGAGCAGTTCTTC
TRBV12-1	NA	NA	TRBJ1-6	CASSPPGQGHSPLHF	TGTGCCAGCAGCCCCCCGGGACAGGGGCATTCACCCCTCCACTTT
TRBV28	TRBD1	NA	TRBJ1-5	CASLGAGGKIQPQHF	TGTGCCAGCCTTGGGGCAGGGGGCAAGATTCAGCCCCAGCATTTT
TRBV7-3	NA	NA	TRBJ1-6	CASSLTRILPLHF	TGTGCCAGCAGCTTAACGAGGATTCTCCCTCTCCACTTT
TRBV18	NA	NA	TRBJ1-2	CASSPDYGYTF	TGTGCCAGCTCCCCGGACTATGGCTACACCTTC
TRBV18	TRBD1	NA	TRBJ1-2	CASSPQGASGYTF	TGTGCCAGCTCACCCCAGGGGGCGTCTGGCTACACCTTC
TRBV4-1	NA	NA	TRBJ2-1	CASREDYSTYNEQFF	TGCGCCAGCAGGGAGGACTATTCAACTTACAATGAGCAGTTCTTC
TRBV2	TRBD1	NA	TRBJ2-7	CAIPGQGANEQYF	TGTGCCATCCCGGGACAGGGGGCCAACGAGCAGTACTTC
TRBV29-1	NA	NA	TRBJ2-6	CSVEIGGSGANVLTF	TGCAGCGTTGAAATAGGGGGCTCTGGGGCCAACGTCCTGACTTTC
TRBV9	TRBD1	NA	TRBJ2-3	CASSVGQGATDTQYF	TGTGCCAGCAGCGTAGGGCAGGGGGCAACAGATACGCAGTATTTT
TRBV6-5	NA	NA	TRBJ1-2	CASASGANYGYTF	TGTGCCAGCGCCTCGGGAGCTAACTATGGCTACACCTTC
TRBV30	NA	NA	TRBJ1-5	CAWSEQGRQPQHF	TGTGCCTGGAGTGAACAGGGAAGACAGCCCCAGCATTTT
TRBV9	TRBD1	NA	TRBJ2-5	CASSVVGTGGVETQYF	TGTGCCAGCAGCGTAGTAGGGACAGGGGGCGTAGAGACCCAGTACTTC
TRBV28	NA	NA	TRBJ1-5	CASSPPSEPQHF	TGTGCCAGCAGTCCTCCTAGTGAGCCCCAGCATTTT
TRBV7-2	TRBD1	NA	TRBJ2-5	CASSLWQGAGETQYF	TGTGCCAGCAGCTTATGGCAGGGGGCAGGGGAGACCCAGTACTTC
TRBV6-5	TRBD1	NA	TRBJ1-2	CASSSGRGSYTF	TGTGCCAGCAGTTCGGGCAGGGGGAGCTACACCTTC
TRBV5-1	TRBD2	NA	TRBJ2-5	CASSPGGQETQYF	TGCGCCAGCAGCCCGGGGGGACAAGAGACCCAGTACTTC
TRBV3-1/TRBV3-2	NA	NA	TRBJ1-2	CASSQGTAYPYGYTF	TGTGCCAGCAGCCAAGGTACAGCATACCCCTATGGCTACACCTTC
TRBV27	TRBD1	NA	TRBJ2-7	CASSLRGQGALYEQYF	TGTGCCAGCAGTTTAAGGGGGCAGGGGGCCCTCTACGAGCAGTACTTC
TRBV10-3	TRBD1	NA	TRBJ1-2	CAIQGQGAGIYGYTF	TGTGCCATCCAAGGACAGGGGGCTGGTATCTATGGCTACACCTTC
TRBV10-3	TRBD2	once	TRBJ2-1	CAIRGTSENYNEQFF	TGTGCCATCAGGGGGACTAGCGAGAACTACAATGAGCAGTTCTTC
TRBV6-5	NA	NA	TRBJ1-2	CASSYQGHGYTF	TGTGCCAGCAGTTACCAGGGTCACGGCTACACCTTC
TRBV28	TRBD1	NA	TRBJ1-6	CASGQGHNSPLHF	TGTGCCAGCGGACAGGGTCATAATTCACCCCTCCACTTT
TRBV19	TRBD1	NA	TRBJ1-4	CASMKLRTGTNEKLFF	TGTGCCAGTATGAAGCTAAGGACAGGAACTAATGAAAAACTGTTTTTT
TRBV11-2	NA	NA	TRBJ2-7	CASSLLRPGNYEQYF	TGTGCCAGCAGCTTACTCAGACCGGGGAATTACGAGCAGTACTTC
TRBV29-1	TRBD1	once	TRBJ1-3	CSGHGQGRNTIYF	TGCAGCGGGCACGGACAGGGCAGAAACACCATATATTTT
TRBV7-3	NA	NA	TRBJ1-2	CASSERGTQTSYGYTF	TGTGCCAGCAGCGAAAGGGGGACACAAACCTCCTATGGCTACACCTTC
TRBV9	NA	NA	TRBJ1-5	CASSGGGFSNQPQHF	TGTGCCAGCAGTGGGGGGGGCTTTAGCAATCAGCCCCAGCATTTT
TRBV19	TRBD1	NA	TRBJ2-2	CASAPDGDRVSGELFF	TGTGCCAGTGCCCCCGACGGGGACAGGGTCTCCGGGGAGCTGTTTTTT